The 17 T cell receptor beta chains in this list originate from one sample, sequenced in a study of cytomegalovirus exposure and HLA in healthy donors. Assay: immunoSEQ multiplex PCR; the TCRdb copy retains only in-frame clones and omits some. In the table there are about 280,000 clones, 88% of which are singletons. Sequences were obtained from PBMCs. These receptors originate from a woman aged 18-29 years in good health and CMV-seronegative.

Written as DNA, the CDR3 is TGTGCCAGCAGGACGAGCGGGTACAATGAGCAGTTCTTC. Protein: CASRTSGYNEQFF. The gene calls are TRBV27 and TRBJ2-1; weak D call: TRBD2 (6 bases). The CDR3 consists of 13 residues. Germline V gene lookup returns CDR1 MNHEY and CDR2 SMNVEV (reference sequence). Trimming pared 6 bases from V and 4 bases from J, leaving 10 bases between.

The rearrangement links TRBV7-8 to TRBJ2-7; 8 bases match TRBD1. Unmatched junction bases numbered 7, after V lost 2 bases and J lost 7 bases. This CDR3 has 14 residues. The V gene's germline CDR1 is SGHVS and CDR2 FQNEAQ. The CDR3 loop is CASSLLTGGREQYF. Written as DNA, the CDR3 is TGTGCCAGCAGCTTACTTACAGGGGGGCGGGAGCAGTACTTC. The full variable domain, its missing parts supplied by reference TRBV7-8 and TRBJ2-7, is GAGVSQSPRYKVAKRGQDVALRCDPISGHVSLFWYQQALGQGPEFLTYFQNEAQLDKSGLPSDRFFAERPEGSVSTLKIQRTQQEDSAVYLCASSLLTGGREQYFGPGTRLTVT.

The chain is built from TRBV7-2 and TRBJ2-7; D unclear. The V gene lost 4 bases and the J gene lost 1 base, with 8 bases spanning the gap. CDR1 is SGHTA, CDR2 FQGNSA, per germline. The CDR3 extends over 13 amino acids. The CDR3 bases are TGTGCCAGCAGCTCGGTCCCATCCTACGAGCAGTACTTC. Protein: CASSSVPSYEQYF.

V usage is TRBV4-1 and J usage is TRBJ2-2, with TRBD1 matching over 10 bases. V gave up 6 bases and J gave up 7 bases; unmatched junction bases: 14. There are 17 residues in the CDR3. The germline V gene encodes CDR1 MGHRA and CDR2 YSYEKL. The CDR3 nucleotides are TGCGCCAGCAGAACGTCCCCGGGACAGGGGAAAAACGGGGAGCTGTTTTTT. It codes for CASRTSPGQGKNGELFF.

CDR3 DNA sequence: TGTGCCAGTAGTAGGGACAGGGAGGCTGAGCAGTTCTTC. It translates to CASSRDREAEQFF. The rearrangement links TRBV19 to TRBJ2-1, with 9 bases identical to TRBD1. The trim removed 4 bases at V and 9 bases at J, leaving 4 bases unmatched. The V gene's germline CDR1 is LNHDA and CDR2 SQIVND (reference sequence). This CDR3 comprises 13 residues.

V usage is TRBV7-9 and J usage is TRBJ2-1; TRBD1 matches at 7 bases. The CDR3 extends over 17 amino acids. Germline values: CDR1 SEHNR, CDR2 FQNEAQ (reference sequence). J was trimmed by 2 bases and V by 5 bases; bases with no gene match: 12. The CDR3 loop reads CASSMPDRPSTYNEQFF. The DNA of the CDR3 is TGTGCCAGCAGCATGCCGGACAGGCCCAGCACCTACAATGAGCAGTTCTTC. The entire variable domain, with the rest obtained from reference TRBV7-9 and TRBJ2-1, is as follows: DTGVSQNPRHKITKRGQNVTFRCDPISEHNRLYWYRQTLGQGPEFLTYFQNEAQLEKSRLLSDRFSAERPKGSFSTLEIQRTEQGDSAMYLCASSMPDRPSTYNEQFFGPGTRLTVL.

The rearrangement uses TRBV6-5 and TRBJ2-7, with 7 bases aligning to TRBD1. The CDR3 has 14 residues. With V trimmed by 6 bases and J by 0 bases, 5 bases remained unmatched. The germline gives CDR1 MNHEY, CDR2 SVGAGI. CDR3 loop: CASRRQGYSYEQYF. The CDR3 coding sequence is TGTGCCAGCAGGCGACAGGGTTACTCCTACGAGCAGTACTTC.

This chain uses TRBV15 with TRBJ2-3; possible D gene TRBD2, 6 bases. CDR1 is LNHNV and CDR2 is YYDKDF in the germline V gene (reference sequence). Trimming removed 3 bases from V and 5 bases from J, with 12 bases in between. This CDR3 contains 14 residues. The CDR3: CATSRLARGDTQYF. The CDR3 coding sequence is TGTGCCACCAGCAGGCTAGCGAGGGGAGATACGCAGTATTTT. Complete variable domain (other parts from reference TRBV15 and TRBJ2-3): DAMVIQNPRYQVTQFGKPVTLSCSQTLNHNVMYWYQQKSSQAPKLLFHYYDKDFNNEADTPDNFQSRRPNTSFCFLDIRSPGLGDTAMYLCATSRLARGDTQYFGPGTRLTVL.

This clone was seen just once. This chain joins TRBV18 and TRBJ1-5, with D perhaps matching TRBD1 (5 bases). V was clipped by 1 base and J by 6 bases, with 16 bases between them. The CDR3 loop spans 16 amino acids. The germline CDR1 and CDR2 sequences are KGHSH and LQKENI. CDR3 DNA sequence: TGTGCCAGCTCACCACAGGCGGGGGGGGTCGGTCAGCCCCAGCATTTT. Protein sequence: CASSPQAGGVGQPQHF.

The rearrangement joins TRBV5-4 to TRBJ1-6; D is possibly TRBD1 (5 bases). The germline V gene has CDR1 SGHNT and CDR2 YYREEE (reference sequence). The CDR3 length is 14 residues. Deletions cut 0 bases from V and 7 bases from J, with 8 bases between. CDR3 nucleotides: TGTGCCAGCAGCTTGGAGACAGTAAATTCACCCCTCCACTTT. It translates to CASSLETVNSPLHF.

The V call is TRBV2, the J call TRBJ2-6; no clear D. Germline loops: CDR1 SNHLY, CDR2 FYNNEI. CDR3 length equals 16 residues. Trimming cost V 7 bases and J 0 bases, with 13 bases left between them. The CDR3 is CASTGSTSSGANVLTF. The CDR3 coding sequence is TGTGCCAGCACAGGCAGCACGAGCTCTGGGGCCAACGTCCTGACTTTC.

The chain employs TRBV15 and TRBJ2-7; 7 bases align to TRBD1. The CDR3 totals 15 residues. Germline trimming cut 0 bases from V and 5 bases from J; bases unmatched to any gene: 7. Germline V gives CDR1 LNHNV, CDR2 YYDKDF (reference sequence). Here the CDR3 DNA reads TGTGCCACCAGCAGAGATATACAGGGGAGCGACGAGCAGTACTTC. Its protein product is CATSRDIQGSDEQYF. Full variable domain (rest looked up from reference TRBV15 and TRBJ2-7): DAMVIQNPRYQVTQFGKPVTLSCSQTLNHNVMYWYQQKSSQAPKLLFHYYDKDFNNEADTPDNFQSRRPNTSFCFLDIRSPGLGDTAMYLCATSRDIQGSDEQYFGPGTRLTVT.

This rearrangement joins TRBV7-2 to TRBJ1-1, with D possibly matching TRBD1 (5 bases). Trimming took 3 bases from V and 1 from J, leaving 9 bases between them. The CDR3 has 14 residues. Germline CDR1 reads SGHTA; CDR2 reads FQGNSA. The CDR3 nucleotides read TGTGCCAGCAGCTTCCGGGGGGGGAACACTGAAGCTTTCTTT. It encodes CASSFRGGNTEAFF.

The J gene is TRBJ1-4, the V gene TRBV4-1; D call uncertain. The germline CDR1 and CDR2 sequences are MGHRA and YSYEKL. The CDR3 is made up of 14 amino acids. Trimming took off 2 bases at V and 3 bases at J, with 7 bases between the two ends. The DNA for the CDR3 is TGCGCCAGCAGCCAAACGCAGGCTAATGAAAAACTGTTTTTT. Protein: CASSQTQANEKLFF.

The chain recombines TRBV28 with TRBJ2-7; 8 nucleotides match TRBD2. CDR1 is MDHEN and CDR2 is SYDVKM in the germline V gene. Unmatched junction bases numbered 6, after V lost 3 bases and J lost 2 bases. CDR3 length: 15 residues. The CDR3 coding sequence is TGTGCCAGCAGTTTCGGTCGGGAGGGAACCTACGAGCAGTACTTC. It translates to CASSFGREGTYEQYF.

This rearrangement joins TRBV5-1 to TRBJ2-5; the match to TRBD1 covers 9 bases. Germline CDR1 reads SGHRS; CDR2 reads YFSETQ. The V gene end was trimmed by 3 bases and the J gene end by 5 bases; junction bases not matched to a gene: 8. CDR3 length equals 15 residues. The CDR3 reads CASSSSGTGFETQYF. For the CDR3, the DNA is TGCGCCAGCAGCTCCTCCGGGACAGGGTTTGAGACCCAGTACTTC.

The gene calls are TRBV19 and TRBJ2-1; 12 nucleotides align to TRBD2. The CDR3 consists of 14 residues. Per the germline V gene, CDR1 is LNHDA and CDR2 is SQIVND (reference sequence). The trim removed 10 bases at V and 7 bases at J, leaving 8 bases unmatched. The chain's CDR3 is CATGLAGGRNEQFF. The CDR3 coding sequence is TGTGCCACCGGGCTAGCGGGAGGGCGAAATGAGCAGTTCTTC. Filled out from reference TRBV19 and TRBJ2-1, the complete variable domain reads DGGITQSPKYLFRKEGQNVTLSCEQNLNHDAMYWYRQDPGQGLRLIYYSQIVNDFQKGDIAEGYSVSREKKESFPLTVTSAQKNPTAFYLCATGLAGGRNEQFFGPGTRLTVL.